This TCR beta chain was identified during a study of T-cell reconstitution after alpha-beta-depleted transplantation in children. Study-level findings and limits: Surviving thymic progenitors and recipient T cells were the source of high TCRbeta diversity at day 60 in some patients. About two months after transplant, alpha-beta T cells reportedly came from several hundred expanded graft clones. Hyperexpanded clones declined; after one year, newly produced T cells mostly supplied diversity.

This clonotype was detected a few times. The antigen is unknown. Looked up from germline, CDR1 is MNHNS and CDR2 is SASEGT. The CDR3 contains 17 residues. The junction had 13 bases not matched to a gene; V was cut back by 6 bases and J by 2 bases. The library targeted TCRbeta and was prepared with unique molecular identifiers. Each CDR3 protein is one row after TCRdb ran MiXCR on the PCR reads. The sample holds about 420,000 distinct CDR3 sequences; about a sixth are singletons and the top ten take 25% to 30%. The chain has TRBV6-1 and TRBJ2-1, with 7 bases that match TRBD2. The clonotype originates from a boy younger than two who had a stem cell transplant for Wiskott-Aldrich syndrome, so the T cells may come from the graft donor. The sample consisted of PBMCs, mostly from graft donor cells, taken 360 days after TCRalphabeta/CD19-depleted stem cell transplant. As DNA, the CDR3 is TGTGCCAGCAGGAAACTTTCCAGCGGGGAAACCTACAATGAGCAGTTCTTC. It encodes CASRKLSSGETYNEQFF.